The T cell receptor (beta chain) described here comes from a study of blood T cells in healthy people across ages. For this clonotype: Its antigen is unidentified.

This CDR3 has 15 residues. The V gene end was trimmed by 3 bases and the J gene end by 3 bases; junction bases not matched to a gene: 7. Looked up from germline, CDR1 is DFQATT and CDR2 is SNEGSKA (reference sequence). General study points: Across samples, TCR beta diversity tracked strongly with naive T cell percentage.

The authors ran a second PCR of 7 to 11 cycles using a sample-barcoded 5' primer and a J-beta primer mix. TCRdb passed the 5' RACE reads through MiXCR, listing each CDR3 protein once. The sample carries under 800,000 distinct CDR3 sequences, 43% recorded once. The TCR was taken from a woman aged 55-75 years in good health. The J gene is TRBJ2-1, the V gene TRBV20-1; 8 nucleotides agree with TRBD2. The sequencing input was blood. The CDR3 nucleotides are TGCAGTGCTAGTCAGGTGACTAGCGACTACAATGAGCAGTTCTTC. Translated, it gives CSASQVTSDYNEQFF.